This T cell receptor (beta chain) is from a study of T cells in Graves' hyperthyroidism and ophthalmopathy. Graves' hyperthyroidism without ophthalmopathy progression within 18 months was termed stable. Lactation, pregnancy, other autoimmune disease or uncontrolled infection excluded patients. Template material for amplifying TCR beta CDR3 regions consisted of RNA transcripts. HTBI primers drove first-round RT-PCR of the TCR CDR3. TCRdb reprocessed the multiplex PCR reads with MiXCR, giving one entry per CDR3 protein. Of roughly 110,000 distinct CDR3 sequences in the sample, about 17% were seen once. At least ten counts were recorded for this clonotype. The source is a woman between 50 and 59 years old with Graves' hyperthyroidism. The specimen sequenced was blood.

Written as DNA, the CDR3 is TGTGCCAGCAGCTTAAACGGGAACACTGAAGCTTTCTTT. Translation: CASSLNGNTEAFF. This rearrangement joins TRBV11-2 to TRBJ1-1; D ambiguous. The ends were cut back, 2 bases at V and 1 base at J, with 5 bases in the middle. This CDR3 contains 13 residues. Germline CDR1 reads SGHAT; CDR2 reads FQNNGV.